This T cell receptor (beta chain) was sequenced in a study of T cells after posttransplantation cyclophosphamide. Deletions cut 6 bases from V and 0 bases from J, with 9 bases between. The CDR3 extends over 14 amino acids. Per germline, CDR1 SGHRS and CDR2 YFSETQ. Study conclusions and caveats: TRB overlap between skin or GI tissue T cells and blood was limited. TRB clonality was highly associated with recipient CMV seropositivity and reactivation.

Repertoires were generated with immunoSEQ multiplex PCR, while TCRdb's copy carries only in-frame clones and drops some. The specimen gives some 40,000 clones without singletons; the ten biggest hold about 4.2%. This clone showed up many times. Its antigen is unidentified. Sequenced material: PBMCs. The V gene is TRBV5-1, the J gene TRBJ2-2; a weak D match, TRBD1 (5 bases). The source of this sequence is a woman in her fifties or sixties in good health and a related stem cell transplant donor. Here the CDR3 reads CASKRTSNTGELFF. For the CDR3, the DNA is TGCGCCAGCAAACGGACATCGAACACCGGGGAGCTGTTTTTT.